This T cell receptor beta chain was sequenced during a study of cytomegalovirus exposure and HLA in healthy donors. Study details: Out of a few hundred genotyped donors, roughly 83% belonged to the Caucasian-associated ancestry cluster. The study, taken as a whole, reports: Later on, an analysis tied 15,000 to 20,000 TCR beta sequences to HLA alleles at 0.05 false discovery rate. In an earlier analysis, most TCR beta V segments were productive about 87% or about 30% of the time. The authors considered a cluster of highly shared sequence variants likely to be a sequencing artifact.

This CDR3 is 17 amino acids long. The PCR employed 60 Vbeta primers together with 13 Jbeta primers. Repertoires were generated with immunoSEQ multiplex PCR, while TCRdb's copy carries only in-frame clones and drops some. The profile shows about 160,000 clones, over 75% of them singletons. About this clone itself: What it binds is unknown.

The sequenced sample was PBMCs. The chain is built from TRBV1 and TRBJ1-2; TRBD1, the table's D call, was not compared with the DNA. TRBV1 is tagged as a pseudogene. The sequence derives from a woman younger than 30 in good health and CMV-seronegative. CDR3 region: CTSSQQVRDRGAYGYTF. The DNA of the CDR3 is TGCACCAGCAGCCAACAAGTAAGGGACAGGGGGGCCTATGGCTACACCTTC.